One and the same sample provided the 7 T cell receptor beta chains below, sequenced in a study of T cell responses to AZD1222 COVID-19 vaccine. Sequencing was performed with immunoSEQ multiplex PCR; in TCRdb, only in-frame clones are kept and a portion is missing. The repertoire consists of 90,000 to 150,000 clones, with roughly 90% occurring once and the leading ten covering roughly 3.6%. The sample consisted of peripheral blood, taken on day 0 of AZD1222 vaccination. The origin of the receptors is an adult in good health.

The chain is built from TRBV19 and TRBJ1-1; D gene ambiguous. This CDR3 is 12 amino acids long. From germline, CDR1 is LNHDA and CDR2 SQIVND (reference sequence). Trimming pared 2 bases from V and 3 bases from J, leaving 4 bases between. The CDR3 is CASSIMDTEAFF. The CDR3 DNA sequence: TGTGCCAGTAGTATAATGGACACTGAAGCTTTCTTT.

The sample holds one count of this clone. The gene calls are TRBV7-8 and TRBJ1-1, with D possibly TRBD1 on 6 matching bases. CDR3 size: 15 residues. CDR1 and CDR2 (germline): SGHVS, FQNEAQ. V was pared by 5 bases and J by 4 bases, with 17 bases between. CDR3 amino acids: CASSRGGSPFTEAFF. The CDR3 nucleotides read TGTGCCAGCAGCCGAGGGGGTTCCCCCTTCACTGAAGCTTTCTTT.

The count of this clone is one. V gene TRBV10-3 combines with J gene TRBJ1-1, with TRBD1 identical over 8 bases. The trim removed 10 bases at V and 3 bases at J, leaving 10 bases unmatched. Germline V gene data show CDR1 as ENHRY and CDR2 as SYGVKD. This CDR3 has 14 residues. CDR3 amino acids: CATKTQGGDTEAFF. The CDR3 bases are TGTGCCACCAAGACACAGGGGGGGGACACTGAAGCTTTCTTT.

V is TRBV6-6 and J is TRBJ1-1, with D hard to call. The V gene lost 6 bases and the J gene lost 1 base, with 9 bases spanning the gap. This CDR3 is 13 amino acids long. Germline assignment: CDR1 MNHNY and CDR2 SVGAGI (reference sequence). CDR3 in DNA: TGTGCCAGCAGACAAACAGAGAACACTGAAGCTTTCTTT. Protein product: CASRQTENTEAFF.

The V and J genes are TRBV16 and TRBJ1-2, with D maybe TRBD1 (5 bases). Germline values: CDR1 KGHSY, CDR2 FQNENV. Trimming removed 0 bases from V and 5 bases from J, with 13 bases in between. This CDR3 region has 15 residues. CDR3 protein: CASSQSPRDGYGYTF. CDR3 DNA: TGTGCCAGCAGCCAATCCCCCAGGGACGGATATGGCTACACCTTC. The complete variable domain, with remaining parts taken from reference TRBV16 and TRBJ1-2, reads GEEVAQTPKHLVRGEGQKAKLYCAPIKGHSYVFWYQQVLKNEFKFLISFQNENVFDETGMPKERFSAKCLPNSPCSLEIQATKLEDSAVYFCASSQSPRDGYGYTFGSGTRLTVV.

In DNA form, the CDR3 reads TGTGCCAGCAGTTTATACTCGTCCGGGGGAAGAACCAATCAGCCCCAGCATTTT. Protein product: CASSLYSSGGRTNQPQHF. V usage is TRBV27 and J usage is TRBJ1-5; D might be TRBD1 (5 bases). V was trimmed by 1 base and J by 3 bases, leaving 19 bases between them. Germline values: CDR1 MNHEY, CDR2 SMNVEV (reference sequence). The CDR3 has 18 residues.

The genes are TRBV10-3 and TRBJ2-3; possibly TRBD2 for D (6 bases). The germline CDR1 and CDR2 sequences are ENHRY and SYGVKD. The V and J ends lost 6 bases and 0 bases respectively, with 16 bases between them. The CDR3 contains 16 residues. CDR3 DNA: TGTGCCATCAGGCCCCCGGGGGAATTAAGCACAGATACGCAGTATTTT. Amino acid sequence: CAIRPPGELSTDTQYF.